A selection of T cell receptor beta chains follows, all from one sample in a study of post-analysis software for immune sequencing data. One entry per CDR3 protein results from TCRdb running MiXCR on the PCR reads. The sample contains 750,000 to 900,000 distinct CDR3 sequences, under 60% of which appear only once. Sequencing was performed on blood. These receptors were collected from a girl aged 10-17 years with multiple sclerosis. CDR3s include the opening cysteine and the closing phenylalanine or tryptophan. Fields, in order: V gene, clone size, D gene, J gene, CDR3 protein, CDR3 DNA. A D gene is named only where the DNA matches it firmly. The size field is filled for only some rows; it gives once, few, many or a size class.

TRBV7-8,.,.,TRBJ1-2,CASSNTLTAANYGYTF,TGTGCCAGCAGCAACACCTTGACAGCAGCTAACTATGGCTACACCTTC
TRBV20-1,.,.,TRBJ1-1,CSARDFLNTEAFF,TGCAGTGCTAGAGATTTCCTGAACACTGAAGCTTTCTTT
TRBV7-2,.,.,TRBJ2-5,CASSLWDNRETQYF,TGTGCCAGCAGCTTATGGGACAATCGGGAGACCCAGTACTTC
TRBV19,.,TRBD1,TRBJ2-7,CASSSALGQGRYEQYF,TGTGCCAGTAGTAGCGCCTTAGGACAGGGGCGCTACGAGCAGTACTTC
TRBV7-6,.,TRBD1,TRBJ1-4,CASSPRAQGARVEKLFF,TGTGCCAGCAGCCCCAGAGCACAGGGGGCGCGGGTTGAAAAACTGTTTTTT
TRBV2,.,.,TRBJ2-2,CASSATGIGTGELFF,TGTGCCAGCAGTGCAACAGGGATCGGCACCGGGGAGCTGTTTTTT
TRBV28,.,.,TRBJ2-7,CATGTGPYYEQYF,TGTGCCACCGGGACGGGCCCCTACTACGAGCAGTACTTC
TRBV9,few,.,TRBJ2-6,CASSVVGRGAGANVLTF,TGTGCCAGCAGCGTAGTAGGCAGGGGCGCTGGGGCCAACGTCCTGACTTTC
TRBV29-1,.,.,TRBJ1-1,CSVVIQNTEAFF,TGCAGCGTTGTTATACAGAACACTGAAGCTTTCTTT
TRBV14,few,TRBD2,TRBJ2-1,CASSFRGLAGGNEQFF,TGTGCCAGCAGCTTTCGTGGACTAGCGGGAGGGAATGAGCAGTTCTTC
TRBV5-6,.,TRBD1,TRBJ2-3,CASSSLRQGSNTDTQYF,TGTGCCAGCAGCTCCCTAAGACAGGGTTCGAACACAGATACGCAGTATTTT
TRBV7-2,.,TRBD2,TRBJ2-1,CASSSAGSGKNEQFF,TGTGCCAGCAGCTCGGCGGGTAGCGGGAAGAATGAGCAGTTCTTC
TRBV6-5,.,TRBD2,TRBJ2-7,CASVTTSGTGYEQYF,TGTGCCAGCGTAACTACTAGCGGGACGGGGTACGAGCAGTACTTC
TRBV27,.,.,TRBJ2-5,CASSSFTGETQYF,TGTGCCAGCAGCTCCTTTACCGGGGAGACCCAGTACTTC
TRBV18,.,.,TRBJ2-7,CASSLGTASSYEQYF,TGTGCCAGCTCACTCGGGACGGCGAGCTCCTACGAGCAGTACTTC
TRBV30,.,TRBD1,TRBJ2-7,CAWSVQGTVISYEQYF,TGTGCCTGGAGTGTACAGGGGACAGTCATCTCCTACGAGCAGTACTTC
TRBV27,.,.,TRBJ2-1,CASSMGLYNEQFF,TGTGCCAGCAGTATGGGACTCTACAATGAGCAGTTCTTC
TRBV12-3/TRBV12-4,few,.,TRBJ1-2,CASSPPQGNQFFYGYTF,TGTGCCAGCAGTCCCCCTCAGGGGAACCAGTTTTTCTATGGCTACACCTTC
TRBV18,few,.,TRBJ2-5,CASSPELDRAGTQYF,TGTGCCAGCTCACCGGAGTTGGATCGAGCTGGGACCCAGTACTTC
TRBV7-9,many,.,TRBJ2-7,CASSLTYEQYF,TGTGCCAGCAGCCTAACCTACGAGCAGTACTTC
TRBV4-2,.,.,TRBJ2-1,CASSQDRLLEQFF,TGTGCCAGCAGCCAAGATCGGCTACTTGAGCAGTTCTTC
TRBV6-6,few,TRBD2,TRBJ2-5,CASSYSGLAGQETQYF,TGTGCCAGCAGTTACTCGGGACTAGCGGGCCAAGAGACCCAGTACTTC
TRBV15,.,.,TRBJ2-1,CATSIPRESYNEQFF,TGTGCCACCAGCATCCCTAGGGAATCCTACAATGAGCAGTTCTTC
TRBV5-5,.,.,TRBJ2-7,CASSQTGLYEQYF,TGTGCCAGCAGCCAAACAGGGCTCTACGAGCAGTACTTC
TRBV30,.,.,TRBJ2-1,CAWRSGDFYNEQFF,TGTGCCTGGAGGTCGGGAGACTTTTACAATGAGCAGTTCTTC
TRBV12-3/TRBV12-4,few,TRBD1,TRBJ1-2,CASSRTGVGYTF,TGTGCCAGCAGCAGGACAGGGGTCGGCTACACCTTC
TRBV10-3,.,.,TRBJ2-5,CAISESGESQETQYF,TGTGCCATCAGTGAGTCGGGGGAATCTCAAGAGACCCAGTACTTC